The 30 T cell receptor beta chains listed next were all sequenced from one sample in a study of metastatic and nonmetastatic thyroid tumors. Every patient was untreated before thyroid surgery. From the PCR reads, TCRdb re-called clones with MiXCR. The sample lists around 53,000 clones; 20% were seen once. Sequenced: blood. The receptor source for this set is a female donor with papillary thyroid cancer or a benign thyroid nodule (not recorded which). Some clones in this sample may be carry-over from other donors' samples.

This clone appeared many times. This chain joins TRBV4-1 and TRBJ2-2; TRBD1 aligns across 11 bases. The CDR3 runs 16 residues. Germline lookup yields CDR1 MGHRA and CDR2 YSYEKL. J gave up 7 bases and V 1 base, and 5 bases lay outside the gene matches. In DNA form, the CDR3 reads TGCGCCAGCAGCCAAGGGGACAGGGGGTTGGACGGGGAGCTGTTTTTT. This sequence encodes CASSQGDRGLDGELFF.

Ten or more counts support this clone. The CDR3, as DNA: TGTGCCATCAGTGGCCGACAACCAGGCAGGGGGGGAAGCTCCTACGAGCAGTACTTC. Protein sequence: CAISGRQPGRGGSSYEQYF. J is TRBJ2-7 and V is TRBV10-3; D possibly matches TRBD1 or TRBD2 (7 bases each). CDR3 length: 19 residues. V gave up 4 bases and J gave up 0 bases, with 25 bases separating them. Germline CDR1 is ENHRY and CDR2 is SYGVKD.

The CDR3 loop is CASSVLGTEAFF. CDR3 coding DNA: TGTGCCAGCAGCGTTCTGGGGACTGAAGCTTTCTTT. The J gene is TRBJ1-1, the V gene TRBV6-1; no clear D. V was trimmed by 6 bases and J by 5 bases, leaving 10 bases between them. Germline V lookup: CDR1 MNHNS, CDR2 SASEGT. This CDR3 spans 12 amino acids.

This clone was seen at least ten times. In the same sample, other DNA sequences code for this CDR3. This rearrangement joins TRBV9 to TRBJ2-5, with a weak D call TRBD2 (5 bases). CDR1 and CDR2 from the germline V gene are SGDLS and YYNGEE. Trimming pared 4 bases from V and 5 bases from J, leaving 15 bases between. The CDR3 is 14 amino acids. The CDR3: CASSPSVTGETQYF. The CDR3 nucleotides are TGTGCCAGCAGCCCATCCGTTACGGGGGAGACCCAGTACTTC.

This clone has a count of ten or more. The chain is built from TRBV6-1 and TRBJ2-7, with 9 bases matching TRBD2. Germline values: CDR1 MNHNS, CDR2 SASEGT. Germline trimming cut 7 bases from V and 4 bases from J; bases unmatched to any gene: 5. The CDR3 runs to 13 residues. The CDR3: CASIASGAYEQYF. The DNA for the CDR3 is TGTGCCAGCATAGCTAGCGGGGCTTACGAGCAGTACTTC.

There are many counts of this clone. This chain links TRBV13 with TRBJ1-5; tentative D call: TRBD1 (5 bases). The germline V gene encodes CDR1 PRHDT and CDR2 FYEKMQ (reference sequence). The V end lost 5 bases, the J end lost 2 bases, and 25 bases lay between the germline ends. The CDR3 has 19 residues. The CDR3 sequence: CASSIRDQSLGSGNQPQHF. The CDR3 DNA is TGTGCCAGCAGCATCCGGGACCAGTCACTGGGTAGTGGCAATCAGCCCCAGCATTTT. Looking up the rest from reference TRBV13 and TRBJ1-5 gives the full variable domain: AAGVIQSPRHLIKEKRETATLKCYPIPRHDTVYWYQQGPGQDPQFLISFYEKMQSDKGSIPDRFSAQQFSDYHSELNMSSLELGDSALYFCASSIRDQSLGSGNQPQHFGDGTRLSIL.

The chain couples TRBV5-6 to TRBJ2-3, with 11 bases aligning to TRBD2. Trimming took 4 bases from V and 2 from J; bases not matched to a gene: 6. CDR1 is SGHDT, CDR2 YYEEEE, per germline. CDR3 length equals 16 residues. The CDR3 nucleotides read TGTGCCAGCAGCCCGGCGGGACTAGCGGCCACAGATACGCAGTATTTT. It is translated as CASSPAGLAATDTQYF.

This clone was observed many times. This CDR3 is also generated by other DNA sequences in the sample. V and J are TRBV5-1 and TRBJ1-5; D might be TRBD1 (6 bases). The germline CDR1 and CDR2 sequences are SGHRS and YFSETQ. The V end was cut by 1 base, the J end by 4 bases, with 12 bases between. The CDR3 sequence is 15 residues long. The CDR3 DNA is TGCGCCAGCAGCTTGACAGGGCTTGGGAATCAGCCCCAGCATTTT. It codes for CASSLTGLGNQPQHF.

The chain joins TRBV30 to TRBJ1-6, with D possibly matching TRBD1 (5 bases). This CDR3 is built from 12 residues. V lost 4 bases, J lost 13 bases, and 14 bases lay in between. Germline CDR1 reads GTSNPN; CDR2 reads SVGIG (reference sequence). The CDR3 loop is CAWTRDLRPLHF. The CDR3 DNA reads TGTGCCTGGACCCGGGACTTGCGGCCCCTCCACTTT. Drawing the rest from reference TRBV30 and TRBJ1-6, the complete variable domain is SQTIHQWPATLVQPVGSPLSLECTVEGTSNPNLYWYRQAAGRGLQLLFYSVGIGQISSEVPQNLSASRPQDRQFILSSKKLLLSDSGFYLCAWTRDLRPLHFGNGTRLTVT.

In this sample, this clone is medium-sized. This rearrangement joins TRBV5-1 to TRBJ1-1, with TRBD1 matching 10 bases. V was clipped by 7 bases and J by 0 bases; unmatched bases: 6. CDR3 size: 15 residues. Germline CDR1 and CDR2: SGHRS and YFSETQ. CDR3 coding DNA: TGCGCCAGCGGCCGGGACAGGGGAATGAACACTGAAGCTTTCTTT. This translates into CASGRDRGMNTEAFF. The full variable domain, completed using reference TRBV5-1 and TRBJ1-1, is KAGVTQTPRYLIKTRGQQVTLSCSPISGHRSVSWYQQTPGQGLQFLFEYFSETQRNKGNFPGRFSGRQFSNSRSEMNVSTLELGDSALYLCASGRDRGMNTEAFFGQGTRLTVV.

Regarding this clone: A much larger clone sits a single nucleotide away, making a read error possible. The CDR3 is CSARKSYEQDF. The CDR3 coding sequence is TGCAGTGCACGCAAGTCCTACGAGCAGGACTTC. The chain joins TRBV20-1 to TRBJ2-7; no definite D call. CDR1 is DFQATT and CDR2 is SNEGSKA in the germline V gene (reference sequence). The CDR3 covers 11 residues.

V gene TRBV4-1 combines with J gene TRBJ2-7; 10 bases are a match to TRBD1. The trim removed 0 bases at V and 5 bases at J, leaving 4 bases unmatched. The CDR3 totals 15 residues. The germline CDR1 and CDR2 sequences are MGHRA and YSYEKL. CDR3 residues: CASSQESGTGDEQYF. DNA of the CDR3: TGCGCCAGCAGCCAAGAGAGTGGGACAGGGGACGAGCAGTACTTC.

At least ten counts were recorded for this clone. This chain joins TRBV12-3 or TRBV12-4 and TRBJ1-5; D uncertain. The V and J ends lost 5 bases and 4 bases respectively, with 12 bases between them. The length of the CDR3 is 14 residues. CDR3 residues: CASSPDGRNQPQHF. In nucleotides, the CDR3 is TGTGCCAGCAGTCCGGACGGCCGTAATCAGCCCCAGCATTTT.

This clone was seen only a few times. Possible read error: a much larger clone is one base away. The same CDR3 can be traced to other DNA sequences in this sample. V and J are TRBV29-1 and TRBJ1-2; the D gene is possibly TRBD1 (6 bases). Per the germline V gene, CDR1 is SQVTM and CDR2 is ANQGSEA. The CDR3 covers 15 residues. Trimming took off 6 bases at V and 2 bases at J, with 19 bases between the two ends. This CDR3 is CSVGPRGLLNYGYTF. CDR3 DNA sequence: TGCAGCGTAGGGCCCAGGGGACTATTAAACTATGGCTACACCTTC.

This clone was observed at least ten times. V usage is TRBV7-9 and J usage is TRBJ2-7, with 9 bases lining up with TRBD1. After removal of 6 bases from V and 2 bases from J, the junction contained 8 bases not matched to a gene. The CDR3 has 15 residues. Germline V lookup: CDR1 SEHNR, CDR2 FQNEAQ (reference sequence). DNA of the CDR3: TGTGCCAGCAGGTCAACAGGGGGCACAGCCTACGAGCAGTACTTC. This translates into CASRSTGGTAYEQYF.

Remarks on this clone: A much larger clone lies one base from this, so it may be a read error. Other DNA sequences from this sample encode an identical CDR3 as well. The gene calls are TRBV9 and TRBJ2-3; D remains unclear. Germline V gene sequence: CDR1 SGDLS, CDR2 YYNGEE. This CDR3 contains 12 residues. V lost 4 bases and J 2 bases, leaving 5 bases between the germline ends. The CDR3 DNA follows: TGTGCCAGCAGCACTTTCACAGATACGCAGTATTTT. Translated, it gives CASSTFTDTQYF.

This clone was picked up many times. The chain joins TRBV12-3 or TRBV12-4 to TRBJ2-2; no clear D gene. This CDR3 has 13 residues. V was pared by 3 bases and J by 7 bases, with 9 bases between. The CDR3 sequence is CASSLGVGGELFF. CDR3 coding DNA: TGTGCCAGCAGTTTGGGCGTCGGCGGGGAGCTGTTTTTT.

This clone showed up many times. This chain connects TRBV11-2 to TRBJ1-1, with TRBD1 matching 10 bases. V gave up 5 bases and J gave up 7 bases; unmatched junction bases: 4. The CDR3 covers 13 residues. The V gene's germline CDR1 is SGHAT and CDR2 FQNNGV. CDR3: CASSPWTGGEAFF. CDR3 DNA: TGTGCCAGCAGCCCCTGGACAGGGGGTGAAGCTTTCTTT.

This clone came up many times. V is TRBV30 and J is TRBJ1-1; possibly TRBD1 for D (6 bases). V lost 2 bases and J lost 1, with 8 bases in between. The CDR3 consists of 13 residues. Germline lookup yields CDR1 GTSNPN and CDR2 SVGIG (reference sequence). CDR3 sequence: CAWSWDTNTEAFF. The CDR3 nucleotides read TGTGCCTGGAGTTGGGACACGAACACTGAAGCTTTCTTT.

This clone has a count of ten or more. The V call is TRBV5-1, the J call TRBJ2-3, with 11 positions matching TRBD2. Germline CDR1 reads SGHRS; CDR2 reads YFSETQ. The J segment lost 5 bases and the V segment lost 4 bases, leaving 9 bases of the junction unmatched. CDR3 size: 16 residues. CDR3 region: CASSPTPTSGKDTQYF. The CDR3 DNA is TGCGCCAGCAGCCCTACGCCGACTAGCGGGAAAGATACGCAGTATTTT.

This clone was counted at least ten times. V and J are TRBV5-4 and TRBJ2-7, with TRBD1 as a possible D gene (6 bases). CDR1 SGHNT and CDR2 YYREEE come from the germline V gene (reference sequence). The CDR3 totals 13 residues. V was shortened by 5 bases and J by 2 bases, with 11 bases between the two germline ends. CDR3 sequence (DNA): TGTGCCAGCAGGACCGGGACAACCTACGAGCAGTACTTC. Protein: CASRTGTTYEQYF.

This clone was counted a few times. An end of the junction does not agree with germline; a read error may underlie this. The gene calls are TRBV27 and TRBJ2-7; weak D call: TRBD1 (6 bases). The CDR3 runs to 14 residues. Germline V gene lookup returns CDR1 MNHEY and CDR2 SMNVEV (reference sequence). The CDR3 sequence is CASRRTVGPYEKYF. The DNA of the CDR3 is TGTGCCAGCAGACGGACAGTGGGGCCCTACGAGAAGTACTTC.

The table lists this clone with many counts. The CDR3 DNA reads TGTGCCTGGAGTGTATCGGATTTAGGAAAACTGTTTTTT. Translating gives CAWSVSDLGKLFF. The V call is TRBV30, the J call TRBJ1-4; D uncertain. CDR3 length: 13 residues. CDR1 is GTSNPN and CDR2 is SVGIG in the germline V gene (reference sequence). V lost 0 bases and J 10 bases, leaving 12 bases between the germline ends. The complete variable domain, with remaining parts taken from reference TRBV30 and TRBJ1-4, reads SQTIHQWPATLVQPVGSPLSLECTVEGTSNPNLYWYRQAAGRGLQLLFYSVGIGQISSEVPQNLSASRPQDRQFILSSKKLLLSDSGFYLCAWSVSDLGKLFFGSGTQLSVL.

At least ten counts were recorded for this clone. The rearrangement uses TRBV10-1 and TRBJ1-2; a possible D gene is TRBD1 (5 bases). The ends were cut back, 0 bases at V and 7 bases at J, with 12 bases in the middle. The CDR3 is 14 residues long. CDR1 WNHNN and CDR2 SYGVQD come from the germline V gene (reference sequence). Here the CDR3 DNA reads TGCGCCAGCAGTGAGTCGAGAACAGGAGGTGGCTACACCTTC. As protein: CASSESRTGGGYTF.

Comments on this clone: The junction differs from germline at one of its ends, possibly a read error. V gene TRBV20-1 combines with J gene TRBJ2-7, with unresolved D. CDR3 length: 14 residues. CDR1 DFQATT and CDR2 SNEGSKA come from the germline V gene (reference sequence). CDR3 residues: CSATPRAHSYGQYF. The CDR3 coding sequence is TGCAGTGCTACTCCCCGGGCCCACTCCTACGGGCAGTACTTC.

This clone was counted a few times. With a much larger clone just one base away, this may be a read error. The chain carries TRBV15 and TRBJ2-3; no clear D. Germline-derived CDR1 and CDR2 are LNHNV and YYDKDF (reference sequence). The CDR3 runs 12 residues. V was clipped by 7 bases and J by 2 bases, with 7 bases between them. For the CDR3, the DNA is TGTGCCACCATCAGGTCCACAGATACGCAGTATTTT. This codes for CATIRSTDTQYF.

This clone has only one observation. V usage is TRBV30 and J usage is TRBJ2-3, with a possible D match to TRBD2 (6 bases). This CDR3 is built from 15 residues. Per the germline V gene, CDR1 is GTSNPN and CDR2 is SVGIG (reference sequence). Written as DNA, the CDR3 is TGTGGCAGGAGTGTACAAGGGACTAGCACAGATACGCAGTATTTT. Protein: CGRSVQGTSTDTQYF.

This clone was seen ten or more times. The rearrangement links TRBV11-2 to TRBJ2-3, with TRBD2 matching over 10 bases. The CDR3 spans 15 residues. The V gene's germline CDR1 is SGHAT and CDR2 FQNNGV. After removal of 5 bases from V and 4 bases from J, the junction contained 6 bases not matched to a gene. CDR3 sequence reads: CASSRSSGSPDTQYF. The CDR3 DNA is TGTGCCAGCAGCAGATCTAGCGGGAGTCCAGATACGCAGTATTTT.

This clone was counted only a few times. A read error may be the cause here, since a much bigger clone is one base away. The CDR3, as DNA: TGTGCCATCAGCCTAGGGGGACACGAGCAGTACTTC. Encoded protein: CAISLGGHEQYF. This chain connects TRBV3-1 to TRBJ2-7; a possible D gene is TRBD1 (6 bases). The CDR3 has 12 amino acids. CDR1 is LGHDT and CDR2 is YNNKEL in the germline V gene (reference sequence).

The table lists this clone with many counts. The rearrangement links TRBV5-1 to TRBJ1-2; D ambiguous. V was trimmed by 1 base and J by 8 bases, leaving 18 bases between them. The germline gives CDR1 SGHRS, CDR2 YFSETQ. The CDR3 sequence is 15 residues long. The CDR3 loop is CASSLYAPRTGGYTF. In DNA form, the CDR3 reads TGCGCCAGCAGCTTGTACGCCCCACGGACTGGAGGCTACACCTTC. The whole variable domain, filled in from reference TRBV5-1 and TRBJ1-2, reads KAGVTQTPRYLIKTRGQQVTLSCSPISGHRSVSWYQQTPGQGLQFLFEYFSETQRNKGNFPGRFSGRQFSNSRSEMNVSTLELGDSALYLCASSLYAPRTGGYTFGSGTRLTVV.